This T cell receptor (beta chain) was recorded in a study of blood T cell repertoires in COVID-19. In the study overall: T cells, B-cell-depleted T cells, or PBMCs supplied cDNA or gDNA.

CDR3 length: 17 residues. How the authors handled the data: Reference gene primer amplification gave estimated nucleated cell counts. Libraries were prepared by immunoSEQ multiplex PCR; TCRdb keeps only in-frame clonotypes and omits some of them. Clone size and the V and J calls come from that table; the DNA yielded D and trimming. The repertoire includes about 170,000 clones, 85% of them detected once, and 3% to 3.5% sits in the top ten. This chain connects TRBV21-1 to TRBJ1-1. TRBV21-1 is termed a pseudogene. This receptor was taken from a human donor with acute or convalescent COVID-19. The donor label of this sample is uncertain. Input material: peripheral blood. The CDR3 DNA reads as TGTGCCAGCAGCAAAGAGAAGAGGGAGGGGGTGAACACTGAAGCTTTCTTT. This encodes CASSKEKREGVNTEAFF.